This T cell receptor (beta chain) was recovered during a study of CXCR3-negative and CXCR3-positive naive CD8 T cells. A remark on this clonotype: Its antigen is as yet unknown.

All TRB cDNA libraries came from 5' RACE performed with UMI labels. TCRdb re-called the 5' RACE reads, yielding one record per CDR3 amino acid sequence without DNA. This sample contains roughly 29,000 distinct CDR3 sequences. With 300,000 cells each, the CD8+ T cell subsets were individually sorted in triplicate. The study's findings and limits: For memory CD8+ cells diversity was much lower, but both naive subsets had comparably high diversity. Freshly isolated PBMCs were used in most assays, given partial CXCR3 loss after freezing. Surface CD5 was comparable between naive subsets; TCR strength was inferred from TRB CDR3 properties.

The clonotype was recovered from a human donor in good health. Some clones in this sample may be carry-over from other donors' samples. The source material was memory CD8+ T cells from blood.

The CDR3 region is CASSLSDGMEPQHF. The chain is built from TRBV12-3 or TRBV12-4 and TRBJ1-5. This CDR3 has 14 amino acids.